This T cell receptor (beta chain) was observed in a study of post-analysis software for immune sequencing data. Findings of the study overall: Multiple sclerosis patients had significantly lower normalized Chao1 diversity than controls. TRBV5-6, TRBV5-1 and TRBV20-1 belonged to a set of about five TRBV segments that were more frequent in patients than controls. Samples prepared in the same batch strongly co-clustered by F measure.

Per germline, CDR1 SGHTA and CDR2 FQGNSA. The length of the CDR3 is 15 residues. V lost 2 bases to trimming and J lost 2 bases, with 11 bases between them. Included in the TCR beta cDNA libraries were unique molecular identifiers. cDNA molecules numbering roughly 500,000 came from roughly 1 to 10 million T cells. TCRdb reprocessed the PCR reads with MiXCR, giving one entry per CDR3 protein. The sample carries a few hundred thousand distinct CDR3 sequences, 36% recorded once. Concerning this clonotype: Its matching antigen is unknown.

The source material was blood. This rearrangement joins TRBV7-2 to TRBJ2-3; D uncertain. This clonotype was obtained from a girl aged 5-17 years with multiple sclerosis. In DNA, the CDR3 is TGTGCCAGCAGCTTATGGGCGAGAGACACAGATACGCAGTATTTT. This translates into CASSLWARDTDTQYF.